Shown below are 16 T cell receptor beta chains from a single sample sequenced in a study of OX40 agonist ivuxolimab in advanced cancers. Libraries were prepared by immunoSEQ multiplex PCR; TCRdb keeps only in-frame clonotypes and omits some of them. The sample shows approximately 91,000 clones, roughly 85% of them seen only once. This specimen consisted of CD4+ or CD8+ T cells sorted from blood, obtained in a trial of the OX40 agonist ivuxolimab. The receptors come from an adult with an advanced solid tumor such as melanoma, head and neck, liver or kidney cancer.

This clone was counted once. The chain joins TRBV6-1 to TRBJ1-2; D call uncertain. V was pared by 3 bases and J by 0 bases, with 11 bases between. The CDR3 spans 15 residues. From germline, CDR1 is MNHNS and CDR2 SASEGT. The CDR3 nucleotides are TGTGCCAGCAGTGACCCCGGGATTACTAACTATGGCTACACCTTC. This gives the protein CASSDPGITNYGYTF.

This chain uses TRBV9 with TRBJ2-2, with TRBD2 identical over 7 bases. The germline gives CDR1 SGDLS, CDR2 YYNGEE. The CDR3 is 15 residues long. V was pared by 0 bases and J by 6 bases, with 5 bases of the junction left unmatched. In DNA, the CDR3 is TGTGCCAGCAGCGTAGGAGGGCGGGGGTCCGGGGAGCTGTTTTTT. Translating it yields CASSVGGRGSGELFF.

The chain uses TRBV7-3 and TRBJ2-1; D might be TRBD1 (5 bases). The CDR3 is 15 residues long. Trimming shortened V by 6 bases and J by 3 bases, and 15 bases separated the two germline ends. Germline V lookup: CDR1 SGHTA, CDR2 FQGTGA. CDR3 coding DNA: TGTGCCAGCAGTCCCCCAGGGTCGAGCTACAATGAGCAGTTCTTC. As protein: CASSPPGSSYNEQFF.

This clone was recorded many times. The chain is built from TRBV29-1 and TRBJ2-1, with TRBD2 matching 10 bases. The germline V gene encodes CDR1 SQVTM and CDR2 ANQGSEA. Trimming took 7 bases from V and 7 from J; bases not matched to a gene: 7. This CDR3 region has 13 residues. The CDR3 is CSAGASGGNEQFF. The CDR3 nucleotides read TGCAGCGCTGGGGCTAGCGGGGGAAATGAGCAGTTCTTC.

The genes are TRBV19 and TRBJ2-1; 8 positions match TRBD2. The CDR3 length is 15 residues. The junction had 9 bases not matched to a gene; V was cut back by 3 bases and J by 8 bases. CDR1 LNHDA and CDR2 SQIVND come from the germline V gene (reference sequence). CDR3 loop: CASSIKGAGEHEQFF. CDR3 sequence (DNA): TGTGCCAGTAGTATTAAAGGAGCGGGGGAACATGAGCAGTTCTTC.

The CDR3 region is CASSLVAYSSSYEQYF. The CDR3 DNA is TGTGCCAGCAGCTTAGTCGCCTACTCAAGCTCCTACGAGCAGTACTTC. The J gene is TRBJ2-7, the V gene TRBV11-2; D is undetermined. Germline CDR1 and CDR2: SGHAT and FQNNGV. The CDR3 length is 16 residues. Deletions cut 1 base from V and 0 bases from J, with 13 bases between.

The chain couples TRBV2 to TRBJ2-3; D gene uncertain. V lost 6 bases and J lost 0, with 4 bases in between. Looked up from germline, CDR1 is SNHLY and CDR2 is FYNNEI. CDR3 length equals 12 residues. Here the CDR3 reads CASRDSTDTQYF. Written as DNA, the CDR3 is TGTGCCAGCAGGGACAGCACAGATACGCAGTATTTT.

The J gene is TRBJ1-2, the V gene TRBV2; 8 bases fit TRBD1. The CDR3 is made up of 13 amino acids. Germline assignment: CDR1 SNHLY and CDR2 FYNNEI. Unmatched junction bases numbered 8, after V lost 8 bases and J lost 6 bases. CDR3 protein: CASGPGQGDGYTF. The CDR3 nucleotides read TGTGCCAGCGGACCTGGACAGGGCGATGGCTACACCTTC.

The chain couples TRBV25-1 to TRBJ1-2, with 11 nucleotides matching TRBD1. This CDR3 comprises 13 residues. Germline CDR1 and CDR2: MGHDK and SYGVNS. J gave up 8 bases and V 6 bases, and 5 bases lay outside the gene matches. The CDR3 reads CASRGQGVPGYTF. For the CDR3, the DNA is TGTGCCAGCAGGGGACAGGGGGTACCGGGCTACACCTTC.

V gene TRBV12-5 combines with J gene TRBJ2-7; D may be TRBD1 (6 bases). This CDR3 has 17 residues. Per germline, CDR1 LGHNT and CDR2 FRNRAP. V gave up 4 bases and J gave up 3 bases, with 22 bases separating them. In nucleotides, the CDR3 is TGTGCTAGTGGTTCCTTGGGGTGCACGGACAGCGACTACGAGCAGTACTTC. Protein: CASGSLGCTDSDYEQYF.

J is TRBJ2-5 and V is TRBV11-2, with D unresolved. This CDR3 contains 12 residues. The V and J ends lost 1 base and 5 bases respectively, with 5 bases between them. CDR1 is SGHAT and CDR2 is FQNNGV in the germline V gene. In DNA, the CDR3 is TGTGCCAGCAGCTTAGGGGTGGAGACCCAGTACTTC. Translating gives CASSLGVETQYF. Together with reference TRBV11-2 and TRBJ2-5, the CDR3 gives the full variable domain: EAGVAQSPRYKIIEKRQSVAFWCNPISGHATLYWYQQILGQGPKLLIQFQNNGVVDDSQLPKDRFSAERLKGVDSTLKIQPAKLEDSAVYLCASSLGVETQYFGPGTRLLVL.

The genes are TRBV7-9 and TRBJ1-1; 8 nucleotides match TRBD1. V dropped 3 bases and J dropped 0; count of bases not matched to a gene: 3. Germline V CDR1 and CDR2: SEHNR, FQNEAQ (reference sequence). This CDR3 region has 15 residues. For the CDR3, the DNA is TGTGCCAGCAGCTTTGACAGGGGTCTGAACACTGAAGCTTTCTTT. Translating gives CASSFDRGLNTEAFF. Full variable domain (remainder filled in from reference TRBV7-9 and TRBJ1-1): DTGVSQNPRHKITKRGQNVTFRCDPISEHNRLYWYRQTLGQGPEFLTYFQNEAQLEKSRLLSDRFSAERPKGSFSTLEIQRTEQGDSAMYLCASSFDRGLNTEAFFGQGTRLTVV.

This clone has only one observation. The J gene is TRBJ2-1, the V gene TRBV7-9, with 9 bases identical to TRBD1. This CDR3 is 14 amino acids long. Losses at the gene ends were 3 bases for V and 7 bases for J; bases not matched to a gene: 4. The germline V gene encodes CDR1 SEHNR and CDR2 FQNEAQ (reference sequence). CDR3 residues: CASSFGTGLNEQFF. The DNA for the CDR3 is TGTGCCAGCAGCTTTGGGACAGGGTTGAATGAGCAGTTCTTC.

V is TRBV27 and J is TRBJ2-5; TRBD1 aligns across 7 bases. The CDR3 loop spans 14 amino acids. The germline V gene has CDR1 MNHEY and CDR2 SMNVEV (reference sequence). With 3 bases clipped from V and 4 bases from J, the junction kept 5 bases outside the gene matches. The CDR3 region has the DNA TGTGCCAGCAGTTTCAGGGGGAATCGAGAGACCCAGTACTTC. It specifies CASSFRGNRETQYF.

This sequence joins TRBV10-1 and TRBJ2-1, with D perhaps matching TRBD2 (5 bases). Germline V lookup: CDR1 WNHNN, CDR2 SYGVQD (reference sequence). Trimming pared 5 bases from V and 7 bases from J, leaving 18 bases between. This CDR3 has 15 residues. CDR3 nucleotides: TGCGCCAGCAGTCCCTATCGGGGTTCTCGGAATGAGCAGTTCTTC. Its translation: CASSPYRGSRNEQFF.

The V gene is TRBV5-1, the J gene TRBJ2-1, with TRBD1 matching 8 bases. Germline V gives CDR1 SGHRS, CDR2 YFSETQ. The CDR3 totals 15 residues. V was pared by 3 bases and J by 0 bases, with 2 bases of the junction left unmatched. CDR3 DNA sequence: TGCGCCAGCAGCTGGGGGACAGGCTCCTACAATGAGCAGTTCTTC. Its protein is CASSWGTGSYNEQFF.